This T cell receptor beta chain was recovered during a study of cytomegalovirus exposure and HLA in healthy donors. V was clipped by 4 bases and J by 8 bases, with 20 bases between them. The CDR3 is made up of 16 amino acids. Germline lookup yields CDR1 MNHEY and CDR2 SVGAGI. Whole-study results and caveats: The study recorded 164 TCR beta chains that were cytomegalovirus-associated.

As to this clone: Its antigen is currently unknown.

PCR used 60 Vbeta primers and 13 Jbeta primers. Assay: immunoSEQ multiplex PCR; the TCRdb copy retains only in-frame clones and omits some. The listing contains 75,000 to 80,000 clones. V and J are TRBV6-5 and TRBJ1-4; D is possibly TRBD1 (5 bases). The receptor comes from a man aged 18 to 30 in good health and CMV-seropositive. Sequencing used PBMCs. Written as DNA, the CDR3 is TGTGCCAGCAGTTCTTTTACATGGGGGGTAGGAGAAAAACTGTTTTTT. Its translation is CASSSFTWGVGEKLFF.